These T cell receptor beta chains were read from a single sample in a study of control samples from healthy donors and cancer patients. Only in-frame clones appear in the TCRdb table, and some are missing; sequencing was by immunoSEQ multiplex PCR. The sample lists about 120,000 clones, around 89% seen once, with 2% to 2.5% in the top ten. Sequenced: blood. Receptors were obtained from a woman aged 70-85 years in good health. Each CDR3 is given with its conserved first and last residue. The D gene is left open where the match is weak.

D gene	V gene	J gene	CDR3 protein
TRBD2	TRBV4-1	TRBJ2-3	CASSQDARGGGDTQYF
TRBD1	TRBV4-3	TRBJ2-7	CASSQVRGPYEQYF
-	TRBV4-3	TRBJ1-6	CASRPGAPQGPLHF
-	TRBV19	TRBJ1-1	CASSAGVRGTEAFF
TRBD1	TRBV6-5	TRBJ2-1	CASSYEGASLHNEQFF
-	TRBV7-2	TRBJ2-2	CASSPGHTNTGELFF
TRBD1	TRBV5-1	TRBJ1-1	CASSLGQGQSSEAFF
TRBD2	TRBV10-3	TRBJ2-3	CAIGTGTSPYTDTQYF
TRBD2	TRBV5-1	TRBJ2-7	CASSSGGGGVGSQYF
TRBD2	TRBV29-1	TRBJ2-1	CSVIGTSGPRNEQFF
TRBD2	TRBV5-4	TRBJ2-5	CASSLSSGGEETQYF
-	TRBV7-9	TRBJ1-5	CASSAAGDQPQHF
-	TRBV5-1	TRBJ2-5	CASSIYPGAGETQYF
TRBD1	TRBV7-3	TRBJ1-6	CASSLNRGRSPLHF
TRBD2	TRBV5-4	TRBJ2-1	CASSSGGSSYNEQFF
-	TRBV14	TRBJ2-5	CASSLRGAETQYF
-	TRBV6-4	TRBJ2-5	CASSDSTRRLKTQYF
TRBD2	TRBV4-2	TRBJ2-1	CASSLTPGLAGGLDEQFF
-	TRBV9	TRBJ2-5	CASSVGGETQYF
-	TRBV29-1	TRBJ1-3	CSVASWDDSSAVTIYF
TRBD2	TRBV7-9	TRBJ2-2	CASSRLAGGNTGELFF
TRBD1	TRBV7-2	TRBJ2-7	CASSLSGQEIYEQYF
-	TRBV10-1	TRBJ1-1	CASSANLNTEAFF
TRBD2	TRBV6-6	TRBJ2-7	CASSPGLVGSEQYF
-	TRBV18	TRBJ1-3	CASSPAGLSGNTIYF
-	TRBV6-5	TRBJ2-2	CASSPPRSVTGELFF
-	TRBV29-1	TRBJ1-4	CSVVDDVGEKLFF
-	TRBV19	TRBJ1-2	CASSISNANYGYTF
-	TRBV27	TRBJ1-2	CASRGGLDYGYTF
-	TRBV27	TRBJ1-1	CASSAHTGTPEAFF
-	TRBV12-5	TRBJ2-1	CASAKSGAQGYEQFF
-	TRBV12-3/TRBV12-4	TRBJ2-7	CASSLGGVEQYF
-	TRBV6-5	TRBJ1-1	CASSPRQANTEAFF
-	TRBV7-9	TRBJ1-4	CASSGVGGAGEKLFF
-	TRBV5-1	TRBJ2-2	CASSWGGETGELFF
-	TRBV2	TRBJ2-1	CASGRVHNEQFF
-	TRBV7-8	TRBJ2-3	CASSLDSTDTQYF
TRBD2	TRBV19	TRBJ2-3	CASRESGGSTDTQYF
-	TRBV6-6	TRBJ2-5	CASSTPGPQETQYF
TRBD1	TRBV5-5	TRBJ2-7	CASSLEGVTGGVYEQYF
-	TRBV10-3	TRBJ2-3	CAISDGQLSTDTQYF
-	TRBV27	TRBJ1-2	CASRSPGDYGYTF
-	TRBV6-1	TRBJ1-2	CASSEDYYGYTF
TRBD1	TRBV18	TRBJ2-5	CASSPGQGAGETQYF
-	TRBV2	TRBJ1-5	CASSEETDQPQHF
TRBD1	TRBV19	TRBJ2-2	CASRGDRANTGELFF
TRBD1	TRBV2	TRBJ2-1	CASMGQGGQYNEQFF
-	TRBV7-2	TRBJ1-3	CASSPGPGTTSGNTIYF